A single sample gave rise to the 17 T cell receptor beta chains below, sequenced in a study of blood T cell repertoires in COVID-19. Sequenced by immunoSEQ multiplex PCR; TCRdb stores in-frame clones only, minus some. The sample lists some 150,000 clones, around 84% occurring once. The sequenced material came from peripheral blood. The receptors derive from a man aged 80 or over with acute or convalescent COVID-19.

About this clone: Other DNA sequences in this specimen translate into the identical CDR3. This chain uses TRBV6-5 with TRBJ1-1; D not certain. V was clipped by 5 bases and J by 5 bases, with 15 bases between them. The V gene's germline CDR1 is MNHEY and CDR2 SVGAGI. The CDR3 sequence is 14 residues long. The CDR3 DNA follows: TGTGCCAGCAGTCCCCGCGGGCCCGGGACTGAAGCTTTCTTT. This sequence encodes CASSPRGPGTEAFF.

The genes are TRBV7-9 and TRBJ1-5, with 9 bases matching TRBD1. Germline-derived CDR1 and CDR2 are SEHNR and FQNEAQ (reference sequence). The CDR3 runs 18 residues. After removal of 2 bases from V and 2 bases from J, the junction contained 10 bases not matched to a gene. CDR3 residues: CASSLTPLGQGGNQPQHF. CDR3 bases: TGTGCCAGCAGCTTAACTCCCCTGGGACAGGGAGGCAATCAGCCCCAGCATTTT.

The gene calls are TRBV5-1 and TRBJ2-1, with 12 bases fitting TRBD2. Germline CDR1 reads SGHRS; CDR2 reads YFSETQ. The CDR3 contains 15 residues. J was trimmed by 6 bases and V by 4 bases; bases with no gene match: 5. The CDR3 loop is CASSLAGGPGNEQFF. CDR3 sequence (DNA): TGCGCCAGCAGCCTAGCGGGGGGGCCGGGCAATGAGCAGTTCTTC.

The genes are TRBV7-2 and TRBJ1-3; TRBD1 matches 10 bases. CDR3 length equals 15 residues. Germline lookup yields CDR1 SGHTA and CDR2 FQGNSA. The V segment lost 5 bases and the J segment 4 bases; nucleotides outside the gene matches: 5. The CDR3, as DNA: TGTGCCAGCAGCGACCGGGACAGGGGAGGAAACACCATATATTTT. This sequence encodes CASSDRDRGGNTIYF. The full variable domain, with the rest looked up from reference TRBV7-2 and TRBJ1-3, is GAGVSQSPSNKVTEKGKDVELRCDPISGHTALYWYRQSLGQGLEFLIYFQGNSAPDKSGLPSDRFSAERTGGSVSTLTIQRTQQEDSAVYLCASSDRDRGGNTIYFGEGSWLTVV.

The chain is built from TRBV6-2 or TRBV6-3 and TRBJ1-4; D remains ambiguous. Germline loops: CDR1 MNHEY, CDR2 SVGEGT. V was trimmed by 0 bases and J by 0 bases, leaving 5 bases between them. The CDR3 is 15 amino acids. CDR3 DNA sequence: TGTGCCAGCAGTTACTCGGCAGCAACTAATGAAAAACTGTTTTTT. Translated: CASSYSAATNEKLFF.

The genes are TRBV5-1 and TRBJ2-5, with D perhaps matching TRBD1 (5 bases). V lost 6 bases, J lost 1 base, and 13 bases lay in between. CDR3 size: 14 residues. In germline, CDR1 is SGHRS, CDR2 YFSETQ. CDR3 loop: CASTTRTSQETQYF. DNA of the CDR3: TGCGCCAGCACGACAAGGACATCCCAAGAGACCCAGTACTTC.

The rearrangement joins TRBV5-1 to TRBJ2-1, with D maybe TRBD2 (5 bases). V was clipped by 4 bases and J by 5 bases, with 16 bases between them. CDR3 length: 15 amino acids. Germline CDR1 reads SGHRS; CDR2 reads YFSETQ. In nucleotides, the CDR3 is TGCGCCAGCAGCCTATCTACGGGGATAAACAATGAGCAGTTCTTC. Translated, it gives CASSLSTGINNEQFF. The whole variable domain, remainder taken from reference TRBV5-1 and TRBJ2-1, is KAGVTQTPRYLIKTRGQQVTLSCSPISGHRSVSWYQQTPGQGLQFLFEYFSETQRNKGNFPGRFSGRQFSNSRSEMNVSTLELGDSALYLCASSLSTGINNEQFFGPGTRLTVL.

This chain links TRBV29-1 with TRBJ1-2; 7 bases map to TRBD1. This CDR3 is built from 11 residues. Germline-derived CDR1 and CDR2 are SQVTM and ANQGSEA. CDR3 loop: CIGGALGGYTF. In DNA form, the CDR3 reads TGCATAGGGGGCGCCTTGGGCGGCTACACCTTC.

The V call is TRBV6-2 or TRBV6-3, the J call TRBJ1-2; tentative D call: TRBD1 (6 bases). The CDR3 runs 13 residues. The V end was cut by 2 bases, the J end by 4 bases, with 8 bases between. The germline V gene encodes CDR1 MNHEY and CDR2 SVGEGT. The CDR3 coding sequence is TGTGCCAGCAGTTACGGACAGAGCTATGGCTACACCTTC. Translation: CASSYGQSYGYTF.

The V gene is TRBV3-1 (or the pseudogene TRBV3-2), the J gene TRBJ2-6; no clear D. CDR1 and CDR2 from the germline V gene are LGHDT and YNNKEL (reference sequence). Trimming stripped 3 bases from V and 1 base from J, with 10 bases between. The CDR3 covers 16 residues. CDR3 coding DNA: TGTGCCAGCAGCCACAGAGTGACTTCTGGGGCCAACGTCCTGACTTTC. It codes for CASSHRVTSGANVLTF.

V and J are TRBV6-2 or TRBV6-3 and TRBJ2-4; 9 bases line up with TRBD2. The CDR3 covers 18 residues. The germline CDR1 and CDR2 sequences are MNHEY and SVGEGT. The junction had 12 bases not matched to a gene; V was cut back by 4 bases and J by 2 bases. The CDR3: CASSSPRVAGGSKNIQYF. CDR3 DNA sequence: TGTGCCAGCAGTTCCCCGCGGGTTGCGGGGGGGTCCAAAAACATTCAGTACTTC.

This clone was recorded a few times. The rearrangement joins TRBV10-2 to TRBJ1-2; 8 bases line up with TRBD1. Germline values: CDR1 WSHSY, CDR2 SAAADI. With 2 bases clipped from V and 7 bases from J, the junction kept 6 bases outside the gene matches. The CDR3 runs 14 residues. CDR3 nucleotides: TGCGCCAGCAGTGAGACCCCAGGGGGCGGTGGCTACACCTTC. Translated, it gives CASSETPGGGGYTF.

CDR3 sequence: CASSPTGLAGGYEQYF. The CDR3 DNA reads as TGCGCCAGCAGCCCCACGGGACTAGCGGGGGGATACGAGCAGTACTTC. This rearrangement joins TRBV4-3 to TRBJ2-7; TRBD2 agrees at 15 bases. The V and J ends lost 4 bases and 4 bases, in that order; junction bases with no gene match: 5. Germline CDR1 and CDR2: LGHNA and YSLEER. The CDR3 is 16 residues long.

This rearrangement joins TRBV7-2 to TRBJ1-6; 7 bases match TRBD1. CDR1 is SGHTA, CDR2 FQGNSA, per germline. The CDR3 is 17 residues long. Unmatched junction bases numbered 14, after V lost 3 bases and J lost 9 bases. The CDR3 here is CASSFKSPQGGSSPLHF. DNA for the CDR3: TGTGCCAGCAGCTTCAAATCCCCTCAGGGGGGAAGTTCACCCCTCCACTTT.

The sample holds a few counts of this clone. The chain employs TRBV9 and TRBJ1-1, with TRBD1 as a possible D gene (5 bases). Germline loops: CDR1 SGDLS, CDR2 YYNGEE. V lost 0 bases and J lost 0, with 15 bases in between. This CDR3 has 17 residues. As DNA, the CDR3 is TGTGCCAGCAGCGTAGAGGGAGGGGCTCGGATGAACACTGAAGCTTTCTTT. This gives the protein CASSVEGGARMNTEAFF.

The CDR3 DNA follows: TGTGCCAGCAGCCTCCAGGGGGTGCCTGAAGCTTTCTTT. Translating it yields CASSLQGVPEAFF. This chain connects TRBV3-1 (or the pseudogene TRBV3-2) to TRBJ1-1; 7 bases are a match to TRBD1. Germline CDR1 is LGHDT and CDR2 is YNNKEL (reference sequence). The CDR3 is made up of 13 amino acids. V trimming: 4 bases; J trimming: 6 bases; junction bases outside the gene matches: 5.

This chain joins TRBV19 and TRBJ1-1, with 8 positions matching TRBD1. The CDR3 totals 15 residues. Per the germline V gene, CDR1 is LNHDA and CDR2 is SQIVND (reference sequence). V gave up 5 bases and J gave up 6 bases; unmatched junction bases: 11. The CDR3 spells CASSLRTGKSAEAFF. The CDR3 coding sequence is TGTGCCAGTAGTCTAAGGACAGGGAAAAGTGCTGAAGCTTTCTTT.